Below, 13 T cell receptor beta chains from the same sample are listed, as sequenced in a study of CD8+CD57+ T cells in acquired aplastic anemia. TCR beta VDJ combinations and CDR3 sequences were profiled from genomic DNA. MiXCR was run by TCRdb on the reads, yielding one entry per CDR3 protein. The table has hundreds of thousands of distinct CDR3 sequences, 40% to 60% seen once. Individuals selected for sequencing had exhibited CD8+CD57+ cell expansion on flow cytometry. The source material was sorted CD4+, CD8+, or CD8+CD57+ T cells (not recorded which) from PBMCs. The receptors originated from a human donor with aplastic anemia.

This clonotype was recorded many times. The rearrangement uses TRBV4-2 and TRBJ2-3; D is perhaps TRBD1 (5 bases). With 5 bases removed from V and 1 base from J, the gap between germline ends came to 16 bases. Germline V CDR1 and CDR2: LGHNA, YNFKEQ. This CDR3 comprises 16 residues. DNA of the CDR3: TGTGCCAGCAGCGTCGGTGTCGGACATGGCACAGATACGCAGTATTTT. Its protein product is CASSVGVGHGTDTQYF.

There are a few counts of this clonotype. This sequence joins TRBV18 and TRBJ1-4; the D gene is possibly TRBD1 (6 bases). The ends were cut back, 1 base at V and 8 bases at J, with 14 bases in the middle. The CDR3 has 15 amino acids. Germline lookup yields CDR1 KGHSH and CDR2 LQKENI. CDR3: CASSPLQGIGEKLFF. The CDR3, as DNA: TGTGCCAGCTCACCACTGCAGGGGATTGGGGAAAAACTGTTTTTT. The variable domain in full, completed from reference TRBV18 and TRBJ1-4, reads NAGVMQNPRHLVRRRGQEARLRCSPMKGHSHVYWYRQLPEEGLKFMVYLQKENIIDESGMPKERFSAEFPKEGPSILRIQQVVRGDSAAYFCASSPLQGIGEKLFFGSGTQLSVL.

There are many counts of this clonotype. The chain couples TRBV20-1 to TRBJ1-5; no clear D. CDR1 is DFQATT and CDR2 is SNEGSKA in the germline V gene (reference sequence). Trimming removed 2 bases from V and 0 bases from J, with 8 bases in between. There are 14 residues in the CDR3. The CDR3 DNA follows: TGCAGTGCTAGACTCCCCCGTAGCAATCAGCCCCAGCATTTT. Its translation: CSARLPRSNQPQHF.

This chain joins TRBV11-2 and TRBJ2-6; 7 bases fit TRBD1. The length of the CDR3 is 16 residues. Germline V lookup: CDR1 SGHAT, CDR2 FQNNGV. The ends lost 5 bases at V and 9 bases at J; junction bases unmatched: 13. CDR3 nucleotide sequence: TGTGCCAGCAGCCCGGACAGGTCCGGGGCAGTCAACGTCCTGACTTTC. Its protein product is CASSPDRSGAVNVLTF.

The table lists this clonotype with many counts. This chain joins TRBV2 and TRBJ2-4, with D perhaps TRBD1 or TRBD2 (5 bases each). V lost 4 bases and J lost 8, with 15 bases in between. The CDR3 sequence is 14 residues long. Germline V gene data show CDR1 as SNHLY and CDR2 as FYNNEI. CDR3 sequence reads: CASSVSRDGDIQYF. The CDR3 nucleotides read TGTGCCAGCAGTGTATCCCGGGACGGTGACATTCAGTACTTC.

In its sample, this clonotype was seen many times. This chain connects TRBV19 to TRBJ2-7, with TRBD1 identical over 8 bases. Germline V gene lookup returns CDR1 LNHDA and CDR2 SQIVND (reference sequence). This CDR3 has 16 residues. The junction had 10 bases not matched to a gene; V was cut back by 6 bases and J by 0 bases. Here the CDR3 DNA reads TGTGCCAGTAGCCCCAGGGGGCAGGGGGGCTCCTACGAGCAGTACTTC. This encodes CASSPRGQGGSYEQYF.

The chain joins TRBV7-8 to TRBJ1-2; 7 bases match TRBD1. Trimming at V came to 1 base and at J to 6 bases, leaving 8 bases not matched to a gene. There are 15 residues in the CDR3. Germline V CDR1 and CDR2: SGHVS, FQNEAQ. CDR3: CASSLVQGNYDGYTF. The CDR3 nucleotides read TGTGCCAGCAGCTTAGTACAGGGGAATTATGATGGCTACACCTTC.

This rearrangement joins TRBV7-2 to TRBJ1-2, with D hard to call. The CDR3 is 14 amino acids. Germline assignment: CDR1 SGHTA and CDR2 FQGNSA. The germline V and J ends were trimmed by 0 bases and 4 bases, with 9 bases remaining between them. The CDR3 here is CASSLAGRTYGYTF. The CDR3 DNA follows: TGTGCCAGCAGCTTAGCGGGCAGAACCTATGGCTACACCTTC.

This clonotype was counted ten times or more. The J gene is TRBJ1-6, the V gene TRBV2; D is undetermined. The V gene's germline CDR1 is SNHLY and CDR2 FYNNEI. This CDR3 contains 12 residues. Trimming left V 7 bases short and J 5 bases short, with 6 bases between. CDR3 residues: CASKRDNSPLHF. The CDR3 DNA reads as TGTGCCAGCAAACGGGATAATTCACCCCTCCACTTT.

As regards this clonotype: A much larger clonotype is one base distant, so this may be a read error. This chain's CDR3 is CASSLERTQYF. The CDR3 DNA follows: TGCGCCAGCAGCTTGGAAAGGACCCAGTACTTC. The chain is built from TRBV5-1 and TRBJ2-5; D ambiguous. V lost 0 bases and J 7 bases, leaving 4 bases between the germline ends. The V gene's germline CDR1 is SGHRS and CDR2 YFSETQ. The CDR3 has 11 amino acids.

In its sample, this clonotype was seen a few times. The chain has TRBV15 and TRBJ1-4; D is perhaps TRBD1 (5 bases). Trimming stripped 1 base from V and 4 bases from J, with 10 bases between. The CDR3 runs to 15 residues. Germline V lookup: CDR1 LNHNV, CDR2 YYDKDF (reference sequence). CDR3 residues: CATSRGGAGNEKLFF. The CDR3 DNA reads TGTGCCACCAGCAGAGGGGGCGCCGGTAATGAAAAACTGTTTTTT.

The chain links TRBV6-2 or TRBV6-3 to TRBJ2-3; TRBD1 matches at 11 bases. Germline CDR1 MNHEY, CDR2 SVGEGT. V shed 6 bases, J shed 2 bases, and the junction held 4 bases outside the gene matches. There are 15 residues in the CDR3. The CDR3 is CASSGTGGNTDTQYF. The CDR3 DNA sequence: TGTGCCAGCAGCGGGACAGGGGGAAACACAGATACGCAGTATTTT.

The table lists this clonotype with many counts. This chain uses TRBV3-1 with TRBJ2-3, with 11 bases matching TRBD2. The CDR3 consists of 16 residues. With V trimmed by 1 base and J by 0 bases, 0 bases remained unmatched. Germline CDR1 LGHDT, CDR2 YNNKEL (reference sequence). CDR3 coding DNA: TGTGCCAGCAGCCAAGGACTAGCGGGGAGCACAGATACGCAGTATTTT. This translates into CASSQGLAGSTDTQYF.